What follows are 10 T cell receptor beta chains derived from one specimen sequenced in a study of cytomegalovirus exposure and HLA in healthy donors. Amplification used 60 Vbeta primers and 13 Jbeta primers. The protocol was immunoSEQ multiplex PCR, while the TCRdb copy is restricted to in-frame clones and leaves out a portion. Counted here are 150,000 to 200,000 clones, 76% occurring once; the ten biggest clones make up roughly 2.5%. The sequenced material came from PBMCs. These receptors all stem from a young woman in good health and CMV-seropositive.

The chain links TRBV9 to TRBJ2-7; TRBD2 agrees at 9 bases. V lost 0 bases and J lost 2; bases outside the gene matches: 6. Germline V CDR1 and CDR2: SGDLS, YYNGEE. The CDR3 has 16 amino acids. The CDR3 DNA sequence: TGTGCCAGCAGCGTAGATCCTAGCGGGGCGACCTACGAGCAGTACTTC. It specifies CASSVDPSGATYEQYF.

The chain uses TRBV30 and TRBJ2-2, with D unclear. The CDR3 extends over 13 amino acids. V was pared by 0 bases and J by 1 base, with 3 bases between. Germline CDR1 reads GTSNPN; CDR2 reads SVGIG (reference sequence). This CDR3 reads CAWSVWNTGELFF. The CDR3 region has the DNA TGTGCCTGGAGTGTCTGGAACACCGGGGAGCTGTTTTTT.

The chain uses TRBV27 and TRBJ2-3; D is perhaps TRBD1 (5 bases). Between the trimmed V and J ends, which lost 8 bases and 3 bases, there was a span of 18 bases. The CDR3 consists of 15 residues. The germline CDR1 and CDR2 sequences are MNHEY and SMNVEV (reference sequence). This chain's CDR3 is CASGLLGASTDTQYF. In DNA, the CDR3 is TGTGCCAGCGGGCTTCTTGGGGCTAGTACAGATACGCAGTATTTT.

The CDR3 here is CAWSRQGLSTDTQYF. CDR3 DNA sequence: TGTGCCTGGAGTCGACAGGGCTTAAGCACAGATACGCAGTATTTT. This chain links TRBV30 with TRBJ2-3; 7 positions match TRBD1. V gave up 2 bases and J gave up 0 bases; unmatched junction bases: 5. The CDR3 consists of 15 residues. Per germline, CDR1 GTSNPN and CDR2 SVGIG (reference sequence).

V is TRBV14 and J is TRBJ2-7; D is possibly TRBD1 (6 bases). Trimming pared 1 base from V and 2 bases from J, leaving 12 bases between. This CDR3 spans 15 amino acids. In germline, CDR1 is SGHDN, CDR2 FVKESK. The CDR3 sequence is CASSQVRGQTYEQYF. DNA for the CDR3: TGTGCCAGCAGCCAAGTTCGGGGACAAACCTACGAGCAGTACTTC.

This clone was seen a few times. The CDR3 here is CASSTPPRGQTDATNEKLFF. The DNA for the CDR3 is TGTGCCAGTAGTACGCCGCCCCGCGGACAGACCGATGCAACTAATGAAAAACTGTTTTTT. The chain is built from TRBV19 and TRBJ1-4; D may be TRBD1 (6 bases). The V and J ends lost 4 bases and 0 bases respectively, with 24 bases between them. CDR3 length: 20 amino acids. Per germline, CDR1 LNHDA and CDR2 SQIVND (reference sequence).

This sequence joins TRBV19 and TRBJ1-2; tentatively, D is TRBD1 (5 bases). Germline assignment: CDR1 LNHDA and CDR2 SQIVND (reference sequence). CDR3 length equals 13 residues. V shed 5 bases and J shed 6 bases, with 13 bases lying between them. CDR3 in DNA: TGTGCCAGTAGTCCATCGGGGGTCCATGGCTACACCTTC. Amino acids: CASSPSGVHGYTF.

This chain uses TRBV4-2 with TRBJ2-1; 9 bases map to TRBD1. This CDR3 contains 15 residues. The V segment lost 3 bases and the J segment 4 bases; nucleotides outside the gene matches: 4. In germline, CDR1 is LGHNA, CDR2 YNFKEQ. Here the CDR3 reads CASSHRDREYNEQFF. The CDR3 nucleotides are TGTGCCAGCAGCCATCGGGACAGGGAATACAATGAGCAGTTCTTC.

The chain couples TRBV4-2 to TRBJ2-3, with 7 nucleotides matching TRBD2. This CDR3 has 13 amino acids. Losses at the gene ends were 3 bases for V and 3 bases for J; bases not matched to a gene: 0. CDR1 is LGHNA, CDR2 YNFKEQ, per germline. The CDR3, as DNA: TGTGCCAGCAGCCAGCGGGGGACAGATACGCAGTATTTT. It codes for CASSQRGTDTQYF.

The CDR3: CASSLASTGELFF. The CDR3 nucleotides read TGCGCCAGCAGCTTGGCTAGCACCGGGGAGCTGTTTTTT. This sequence joins TRBV5-1 and TRBJ2-2; D uncertain. Trimming removed 0 bases from V and 4 bases from J, with 4 bases in between. Looked up from germline, CDR1 is SGHRS and CDR2 is YFSETQ. This CDR3 comprises 13 residues. Drawing the rest from reference TRBV5-1 and TRBJ2-2, the complete variable domain is KAGVTQTPRYLIKTRGQQVTLSCSPISGHRSVSWYQQTPGQGLQFLFEYFSETQRNKGNFPGRFSGRQFSNSRSEMNVSTLELGDSALYLCASSLASTGELFFGEGSRLTVL.